The 29 T cell receptor beta chains below come from one sample, sequenced in a study of T-cell reconstitution after alpha-beta-depleted transplantation in children. Unique molecular identifiers were incorporated into the prepared TCRbeta library. TCRdb analysed the PCR reads with MiXCR anew, one entry per CDR3 protein. The sample includes hundreds of thousands of distinct CDR3 sequences, about 12% seen only once; the top ten take 0.79%. This specimen consisted of PBMCs, obtained before TCRalphabeta/CD19-depleted stem cell transplant. The receptors were sampled from a girl aged 2 to 10 with congenital amegakaryocytic thrombocytopenia, due to receive a stem cell transplant.

The CDR3, as DNA: TGCGCCAGCAGCTTACTAGTGACAGATACGCAGTATTTT. Translation: CASSLLVTDTQYF. The chain recombines TRBV5-1 with TRBJ2-3; TRBD2 is a possible D gene (5 bases). The CDR3 is made up of 13 amino acids. V was trimmed by 2 bases and J by 3 bases, leaving 7 bases between them. Looked up from germline, CDR1 is SGHRS and CDR2 is YFSETQ.

This chain links TRBV15 with TRBJ2-7; D uncertain. Germline V gene data show CDR1 as LNHNV and CDR2 as YYDKDF (reference sequence). The CDR3 sequence is 16 residues long. V gave up 4 bases and J gave up 2 bases, with 18 bases separating them. Here the CDR3 DNA reads TGTGCCACCAGCAACCGTGGGTTGAACCGTGCCTACGAGCAGTACTTC. The encoded protein is CATSNRGLNRAYEQYF.

This clonotype was seen ten or more times. The chain uses TRBV20-1 and TRBJ2-3, with a possible D match to TRBD1 (5 bases). In germline, CDR1 is DFQATT, CDR2 SNEGSKA (reference sequence). This CDR3 contains 11 residues. With 6 bases removed from V and 6 bases from J, the gap between germline ends came to 10 bases. The CDR3 protein is CSANRIDTQYF. The CDR3 DNA is TGCAGTGCAAACAGGATCGATACGCAGTATTTT.

The chain uses TRBV7-2 and TRBJ2-1, with 8 bases aligning to TRBD2. The CDR3 totals 13 residues. Germline values: CDR1 SGHTA, CDR2 FQGNSA. The V gene end was trimmed by 1 base and the J gene end by 15 bases; junction bases not matched to a gene: 8. The CDR3 is CASSLEGTSHTFF. Written as DNA, the CDR3 is TGTGCCAGCAGCTTAGAGGGGACTAGTCATACGTTCTTC.

This clonotype appeared many times. The CDR3 sequence: CATSRPALDSNQPQHF. The CDR3 DNA follows: TGTGCCACCAGCAGACCTGCCCTGGACAGCAATCAGCCCCAGCATTTT. V is TRBV15 and J is TRBJ1-5; D call uncertain. Germline V gene lookup returns CDR1 LNHNV and CDR2 YYDKDF (reference sequence). The V and J ends lost 2 bases and 1 base respectively, with 12 bases between them. This CDR3 is 16 amino acids long. The full variable domain, with the rest looked up from reference TRBV15 and TRBJ1-5, is DAMVIQNPRYQVTQFGKPVTLSCSQTLNHNVMYWYQQKSSQAPKLLFHYYDKDFNNEADTPDNFQSRRPNTSFCFLDIRSPGLGDTAMYLCATSRPALDSNQPQHFGDGTRLSIL.

This clonotype was counted at least ten times. This rearrangement joins TRBV5-1 to TRBJ2-1, with TRBD2 identical over 12 bases. CDR3 size: 15 residues. V trimming: 0 bases; J trimming: 7 bases; junction bases outside the gene matches: 2. Germline CDR1 reads SGHRS; CDR2 reads YFSETQ. The DNA for the CDR3 is TGCGCCAGCAGCTTGGAGCTAGCGGGAGGGAATGAGCAGTTCTTC. As protein: CASSLELAGGNEQFF.

To note about this clonotype: At one end, the junction sequence differs from germline, possibly due to a read error. The chain combines TRBV20-1 with TRBJ1-2, with D tentatively TRBD1 (6 bases). The CDR3 contains 15 residues. The germline V gene encodes CDR1 DFQATT and CDR2 SNEGSKA (reference sequence). Here the CDR3 reads CGAPREYRDKYGYTF. CDR3 coding DNA: TGCGGTGCCCCCAGAGAGTATAGGGACAAGTATGGCTACACCTTC.

This clonotype was detected only once. J is TRBJ1-1 and V is TRBV4-1; no firm D call. Germline V gives CDR1 MGHRA, CDR2 YSYEKL. The CDR3 runs to 13 residues. V lost 3 bases and J lost 6, with 11 bases in between. The CDR3 loop is CASSHILSAEAFF. CDR3 nucleotide sequence: TGCGCCAGCAGCCATATTCTCTCGGCTGAAGCTTTCTTT.

This clonotype was observed many times. This chain connects TRBV6-2 or TRBV6-3 to TRBJ1-5, with 8 bases aligning to TRBD1. The V segment lost 5 bases and the J segment 0 bases; nucleotides outside the gene matches: 9. CDR3 length: 17 amino acids. Germline CDR1 reads MNHEY; CDR2 reads SVGEGT. CDR3 amino acids: CASSDRGQLYSNQPQHF. The CDR3 DNA follows: TGTGCCAGCAGTGACAGGGGCCAGCTTTATAGCAATCAGCCCCAGCATTTT.

This clonotype appeared many times. V and J are TRBV10-3 and TRBJ2-5; D unresolved. The CDR3 is 14 amino acids. Trimming stripped 2 bases from V and 0 bases from J, with 7 bases between. Germline V gene lookup returns CDR1 ENHRY and CDR2 SYGVKD. This CDR3 reads CAISEPTNQETQYF. DNA of the CDR3: TGTGCCATCAGTGAGCCAACTAACCAAGAGACCCAGTACTTC.

The genes are TRBV5-1 and TRBJ2-7; possible D gene TRBD1, 6 bases. The CDR3 totals 13 residues. The germline V gene has CDR1 SGHRS and CDR2 YFSETQ. V was trimmed by 4 bases and J by 4 bases, leaving 12 bases between them. CDR3 sequence: CASSTDRQYEQYF. The CDR3 DNA follows: TGCGCCAGCAGCACGGACAGACAGTACGAGCAGTACTTC.

This clonotype occurred many times. V usage is TRBV6-5 and J usage is TRBJ2-1; 7 bases line up with TRBD2. V was clipped by 3 bases and J by 0 bases; unmatched bases: 5. Germline V CDR1 and CDR2: MNHEY, SVGAGI. The CDR3 is 16 residues long. CDR3: CASSYAGEGSYNEQFF. CDR3 DNA sequence: TGTGCCAGCAGTTATGCCGGGGAGGGCTCCTACAATGAGCAGTTCTTC.

The table lists this clonotype with many counts. The J gene is TRBJ2-1, the V gene TRBV4-2; 7 bases are shared with TRBD2. This CDR3 has 14 amino acids. Germline CDR1 LGHNA, CDR2 YNFKEQ. After removal of 4 bases from V and 7 bases from J, the junction contained 7 bases not matched to a gene. Written as DNA, the CDR3 is TGTGCCAGCAGCCGGACTAGTCCGGGTAATGAGCAGTTCTTC. Protein: CASSRTSPGNEQFF.

The chain links TRBV3-1 to TRBJ2-3; 10 bases line up with TRBD2. J lost 5 bases, V lost 11 bases, and 13 bases had no gene match. The CDR3 contains 15 residues. The germline gives CDR1 LGHDT, CDR2 YNNKEL (reference sequence). CDR3 in amino acids: CASTSTSGTGDTQYF. The CDR3 region has the DNA TGTGCCTCCACCTCAACTAGCGGGACGGGAGATACGCAGTATTTT.

This clonotype was counted ten times or more. The chain couples TRBV6-6 to TRBJ2-1; D remains unclear. From germline, CDR1 is MNHNY and CDR2 SVGAGI (reference sequence). There are 12 residues in the CDR3. V was pared by 9 bases and J by 9 bases, with 15 bases between. CDR3 DNA sequence: TGTGCCAGTACCCAAACACGTGCTGAGCAGTTCTTC. Translation: CASTQTRAEQFF.

The chain's CDR3 is CASKSGTSGINEQFF. In DNA, the CDR3 is TGTGCCAGCAAATCCGGGACTAGCGGGATCAATGAGCAGTTCTTC. This rearrangement joins TRBV27 to TRBJ2-1; 13 bases match TRBD2. The ends lost 7 bases at V and 6 bases at J; junction bases unmatched: 6. CDR1 and CDR2 (germline): MNHEY, SMNVEV (reference sequence). There are 15 residues in the CDR3.

This clonotype was picked up a small number of times. The V gene is TRBV5-1, the J gene TRBJ2-7, with TRBD2 identical over 9 bases. The CDR3 length is 13 residues. With 3 bases clipped from V and 6 bases from J, the junction kept 4 bases outside the gene matches. From germline, CDR1 is SGHRS and CDR2 YFSETQ. CDR3 protein: CASSSSGISEQYF. CDR3 nucleotides: TGCGCCAGCAGCTCTAGCGGGATCTCCGAGCAGTACTTC.

This clonotype was seen ten or more times. The junction does not match germline at one end; this may be a read error. The chain uses TRBV5-1 and TRBJ2-3, with D maybe TRBD2 (6 bases). The CDR3 has 15 amino acids. Germline V gene sequence: CDR1 SGHRS, CDR2 YFSETQ. CDR3 sequence (DNA): TGTGCCAGCAGTCTTGACCGGGGGAGCACAGATACGCAGTATTTT. This codes for CASSLDRGSTDTQYF.

This clonotype was recorded at least ten times. The rearrangement uses TRBV12-3 or TRBV12-4 and TRBJ1-4; a weak D match, TRBD1 (5 bases). With 6 bases removed from V and 10 bases from J, the gap between germline ends came to 18 bases. The CDR3 has 14 amino acids. CDR3 sequence: CASSLGQGDGKLFF. In DNA, the CDR3 is TGTGCCAGCAGCCTCGGGCAGGGAGACGGAAAACTGTTTTTT.

This clonotype was recorded at least ten times. The chain recombines TRBV29-1 with TRBJ2-7; D perhaps matches TRBD1 (6 bases). This CDR3 has 13 amino acids. Germline V lookup: CDR1 SQVTM, CDR2 ANQGSEA. Deletions cut 4 bases from V and 3 bases from J, with 13 bases between. CDR3 amino acids: CSVVNRENYEQYF. CDR3 DNA sequence: TGCAGCGTTGTGAACAGGGAGAACTACGAGCAGTACTTC.

For the CDR3, the DNA is TGTGCCAGCAGCTTGCTTCAGGGGCTCCATGAGCAGTTCTTC. It is translated as CASSLLQGLHEQFF. The chain uses TRBV7-8 and TRBJ2-1, with D tentatively TRBD1 (6 bases). The CDR3 spans 14 residues. Germline V gene lookup returns CDR1 SGHVS and CDR2 FQNEAQ. Deletions cut 3 bases from V and 8 bases from J, with 14 bases between.

The rearrangement joins TRBV6-1 to TRBJ2-5, with TRBD1 as a possible D gene (6 bases). Germline assignment: CDR1 MNHNS and CDR2 SASEGT. The germline V and J ends were trimmed by 5 bases and 9 bases, with 19 bases remaining between them. The CDR3 runs 14 residues. CDR3 sequence: CASSIIRQAEAQYF. CDR3 nucleotides: TGTGCCAGCAGTATAATTAGACAGGCGGAGGCCCAGTACTTC.

This clonotype was observed many times. This chain connects TRBV7-9 to TRBJ1-1; perhaps TRBD1 as D (5 bases). The germline V gene has CDR1 SEHNR and CDR2 FQNEAQ (reference sequence). V was trimmed by 1 base and J by 7 bases, leaving 10 bases between them. The CDR3 runs 13 residues. Here the CDR3 reads CASSLGGDREAFF. The DNA for the CDR3 is TGTGCCAGCAGCTTAGGGGGGGACCGTGAAGCTTTCTTT.

This clonotype appeared many times. CDR3 amino acids: CASSQHGSSPETQYF. CDR3 sequence (DNA): TGTGCCAGCAGCCAACACGGTTCCTCCCCAGAGACCCAGTACTTC. The chain is built from TRBV14 and TRBJ2-5; D ambiguous. V was clipped by 2 bases and J by 4 bases, with 14 bases between them. The CDR3 is 15 residues long. Germline CDR1 is SGHDN and CDR2 is FVKESK. Combining the CDR3 with reference TRBV14 and TRBJ2-5 gives the whole variable domain EAGVTQFPSHSVIEKGQTVTLRCDPISGHDNLYWYRRVMGKEIKFLLHFVKESKQDESGMPNNRFLAERTGGTYSTLKVQPAELEDSGVYFCASSQHGSSPETQYFGPGTRLLVL.

This clonotype showed up just a few times. The genes are TRBV5-6 and TRBJ2-7; 8 positions agree with TRBD2. The CDR3 length is 16 residues. J lost 3 bases, V lost 2 bases, and 10 bases had no gene match. Germline V gene lookup returns CDR1 SGHDT and CDR2 YYEEEE. Here the CDR3 DNA reads TGTGCCAGCAGCTTAGGTCGGCGGGAGGCCCTCTACGAGCAGTACTTC. Translation: CASSLGRREALYEQYF.

This clonotype was recorded a few times. V gene TRBV7-2 combines with J gene TRBJ2-7, with D hard to call. Germline V gene lookup returns CDR1 SGHTA and CDR2 FQGNSA. The CDR3 is 15 amino acids. V was cut by 2 bases and J by 4 bases, with 15 bases left in between. The CDR3 protein is CASSLIAIDNYEQYF. The CDR3 DNA reads as TGTGCCAGCAGCTTAATTGCTATAGATAATTACGAGCAGTACTTC.

Regarding this clonotype: Compared with germline, one end of the junction differs, possibly owing to a read error. The chain is built from TRBV29-1 and TRBJ2-5, with 7 nucleotides matching TRBD2. Germline CDR1 is SQVTM and CDR2 is ANQGSEA. The CDR3 runs to 14 residues. CDR3 nucleotide sequence: TGCATCGTTGAATTGGCGGGAGAGGAAGAGACCCAGTACTTC. This codes for CIVELAGEEETQYF.

The chain carries TRBV12-3 or TRBV12-4 and TRBJ1-6; unclear D gene. The CDR3 runs to 14 residues. V gave up 7 bases and J gave up 6 bases, with 13 bases separating them. The CDR3 region is CASNSGRLNSPLHF. The CDR3 region has the DNA TGTGCCAGCAACTCAGGACGCCTTAATTCACCCCTCCACTTT.

J is TRBJ2-7 and V is TRBV7-8, with D perhaps TRBD1 (6 bases). With 1 base removed from V and 1 base from J, the gap between germline ends came to 11 bases. The CDR3 spans 15 residues. Germline V gives CDR1 SGHVS, CDR2 FQNEAQ. CDR3 DNA sequence: TGTGCCAGCAGCTTAGTCCATACAGGGTCCTACGAGCAGTACTTC. Its translation is CASSLVHTGSYEQYF.